Given below is one TCR beta chain in context. This entry belongs to a study of blood T cell repertoires in COVID-19. Background on the study: Spain, Italy and the United States supplied samples that represented acute and convalescent COVID-19.

The V gene end was trimmed by 2 bases and the J gene end by 0 bases; junction bases not matched to a gene: 2. The germline V gene encodes CDR1 MNHEY and CDR2 SMNVEV (reference sequence). This CDR3 is 16 amino acids long. The data were produced by immunoSEQ multiplex PCR, yet TCRdb's version contains in-frame clones alone and is incomplete. The data show 250,000 to 350,000 clones, roughly 90% seen once. The clonotype comes from a woman between 40 and 50 years old who had recovered from COVID-19. The material sequenced was peripheral blood. The chain joins TRBV27 to TRBJ1-5, with 9 bases matching TRBD1. For the CDR3, the DNA is TGTGCCAGCAGTTTAACAGGGGGCAATAGCAATCAGCCCCAGCATTTT. This sequence encodes CASSLTGGNSNQPQHF.